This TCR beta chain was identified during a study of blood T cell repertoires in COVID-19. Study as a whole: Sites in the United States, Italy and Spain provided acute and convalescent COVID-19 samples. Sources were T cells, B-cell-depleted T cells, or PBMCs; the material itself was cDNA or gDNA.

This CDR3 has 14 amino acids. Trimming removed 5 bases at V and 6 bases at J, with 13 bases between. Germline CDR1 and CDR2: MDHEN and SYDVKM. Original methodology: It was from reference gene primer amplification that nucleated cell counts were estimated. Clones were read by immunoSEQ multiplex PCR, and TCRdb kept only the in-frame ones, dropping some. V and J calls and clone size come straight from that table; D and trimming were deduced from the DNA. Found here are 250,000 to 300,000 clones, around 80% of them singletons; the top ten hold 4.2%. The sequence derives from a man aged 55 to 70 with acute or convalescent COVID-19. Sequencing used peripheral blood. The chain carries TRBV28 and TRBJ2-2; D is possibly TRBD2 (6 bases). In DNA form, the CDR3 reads TGTGCCAGCAGTCCTTATAGCGGATCCGGGGAGCTGTTTTTT. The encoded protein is CASSPYSGSGELFF.